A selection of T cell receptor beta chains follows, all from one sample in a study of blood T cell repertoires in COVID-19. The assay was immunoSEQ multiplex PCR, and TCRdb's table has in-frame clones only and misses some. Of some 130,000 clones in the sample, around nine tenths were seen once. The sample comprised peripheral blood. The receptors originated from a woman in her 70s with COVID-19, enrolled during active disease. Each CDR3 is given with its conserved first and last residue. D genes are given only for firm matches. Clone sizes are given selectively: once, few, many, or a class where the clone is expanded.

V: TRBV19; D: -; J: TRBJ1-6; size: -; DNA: TGTGCCAGTAGTAACCCGGTGTCAGGCTCACCCCTCCACTTT; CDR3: CASSNPVSGSPLHF
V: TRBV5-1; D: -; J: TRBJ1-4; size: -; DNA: TGCGCCAGCAGCCTTTCACGGGGGAGGAATAATGAAAAACTGTTTTTT; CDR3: CASSLSRGRNNEKLFF
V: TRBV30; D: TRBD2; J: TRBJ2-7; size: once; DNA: TGTGCCTGGAGTGTACTAGCGGGGGACTACGAGCAGTACTTC; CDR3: CAWSVLAGDYEQYF
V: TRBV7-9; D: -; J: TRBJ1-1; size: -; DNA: TGTGCCAGCAGCTTAGTAGGCGGGAATGAAGCTTTCTTT; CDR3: CASSLVGGNEAFF
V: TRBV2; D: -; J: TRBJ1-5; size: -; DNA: TGTGCCAGCAGTGAAAGGACTGAAAATCAGCCCCAGCATTTT; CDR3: CASSERTENQPQHF
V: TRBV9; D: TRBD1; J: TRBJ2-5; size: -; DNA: TGTGCCAGCAGCCCAACCGGGACAGGGCAAGAGACCCAGTACTTC; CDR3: CASSPTGTGQETQYF
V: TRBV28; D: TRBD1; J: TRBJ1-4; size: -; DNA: TGTGCCAGCACCGACAGGGGCGCGGGCGAAAAACTGTTTTTT; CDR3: CASTDRGAGEKLFF
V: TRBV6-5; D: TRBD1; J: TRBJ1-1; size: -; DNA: TGTGCCAGCAGTCTAAGACAGGGGGACACTGAAGCTTTCTTT; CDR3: CASSLRQGDTEAFF
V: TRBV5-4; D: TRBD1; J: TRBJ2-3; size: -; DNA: TGTGCCAGCAGCTTAGACAGGGGTATGACAGATACGCAGTATTTT; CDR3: CASSLDRGMTDTQYF
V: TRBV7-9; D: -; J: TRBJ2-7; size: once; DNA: TGTGCCAGCAGCTTAGCCACAGGGACCTACGAGCAGTACTTC; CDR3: CASSLATGTYEQYF
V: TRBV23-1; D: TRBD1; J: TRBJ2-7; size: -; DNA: TGCGCCACTTGCGGTTCGCAGGGGCTCCAGGGGGCTTTC; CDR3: CATCGSQGLQGAF
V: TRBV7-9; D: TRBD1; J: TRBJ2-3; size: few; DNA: TGTGCCAGCAGCGACGGGACAGGGGTCGAAGATACGCAGTATTTT; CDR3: CASSDGTGVEDTQYF
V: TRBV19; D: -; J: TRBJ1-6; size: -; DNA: TGTGCCAGTAGTATACACAGGGATAATTCACCCCTCCACTTT; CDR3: CASSIHRDNSPLHF
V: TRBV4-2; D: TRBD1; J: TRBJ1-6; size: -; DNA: TGTGCCAGCAGCCAAGGTCCAGGGGGAGATTCACCCCTCCACTTT; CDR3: CASSQGPGGDSPLHF
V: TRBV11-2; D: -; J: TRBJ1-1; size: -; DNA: TGTGCCAGCAGCATTAGAGCCGCCGGGGGTGAGGGCACTGAAGCTTTCTTT; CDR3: CASSIRAAGGEGTEAFF
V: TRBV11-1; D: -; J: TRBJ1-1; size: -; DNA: TGTGCCAGCAGCTTATCCATCGGCGGCAACACTGAAGCTTTCTTT; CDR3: CASSLSIGGNTEAFF
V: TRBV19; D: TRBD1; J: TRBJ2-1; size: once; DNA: TGTGCCAGTAGCTACCGGGACAGCAGAAACAATGAGCAGTTCTTC; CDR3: CASSYRDSRNNEQFF
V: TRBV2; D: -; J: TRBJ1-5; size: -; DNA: TGTGCCAGCACGGGAAGACAACGGAATCAGCCCCAGCATTTT; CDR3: CASTGRQRNQPQHF
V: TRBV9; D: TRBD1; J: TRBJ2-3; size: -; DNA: TGTGCCAGCAGCACCCGGACAGGCGCCACTTCTAGCACAGATACGCAGTATTTT; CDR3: CASSTRTGATSSTDTQYF
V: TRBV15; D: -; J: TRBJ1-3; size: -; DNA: TGTGCCACCAGTGAAAGTAGATATAGCTCTGGAAACACCATATATTTT; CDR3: CATSESRYSSGNTIYF
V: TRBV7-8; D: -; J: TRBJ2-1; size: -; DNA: TGTGCCAGCAGCCCGTGGGATACTACAGGGCGAGCTGAGCAGTTCTTC; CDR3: CASSPWDTTGRAEQFF
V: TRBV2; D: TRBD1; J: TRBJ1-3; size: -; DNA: TGTGCCAGCAGTAAGGACAGGGGTAGGGACACCATATATTTT; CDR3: CASSKDRGRDTIYF
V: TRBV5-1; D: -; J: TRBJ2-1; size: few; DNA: TGCGCCAGCAGCTTAGAAGGGGGTCCCTACAATGAGCAGTTCTTC; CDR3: CASSLEGGPYNEQFF
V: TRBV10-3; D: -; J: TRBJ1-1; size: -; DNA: TGTGCCATCAGTGACCGAGTCACGAACACTGAAGCTTTCTTT; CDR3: CAISDRVTNTEAFF
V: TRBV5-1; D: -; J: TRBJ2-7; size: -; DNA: TGCGCCAGCAGCTTAAATTACGGGGAGCAGTACTTC; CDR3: CASSLNYGEQYF
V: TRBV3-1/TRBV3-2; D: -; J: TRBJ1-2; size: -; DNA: TGTGCCAGCAGCCGCGGACAGACTAACTATGGCTACACCTTC; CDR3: CASSRGQTNYGYTF
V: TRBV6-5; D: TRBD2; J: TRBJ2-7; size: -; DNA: TGTGCCAGTAGACCGGGGGGGTCCGCCTACGAGCAGTACTTC; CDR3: CASRPGGSAYEQYF
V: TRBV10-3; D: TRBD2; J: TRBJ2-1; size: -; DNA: TGTGCCATCAGTGTCTTGGCGGGGGGTAATAATGAGCAGTTCTTC; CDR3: CAISVLAGGNNEQFF
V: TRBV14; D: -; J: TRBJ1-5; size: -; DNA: TGTGCCAGCAGCCGCCGGGGGGGAGGTCAGCCCCAGCATTTT; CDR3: CASSRRGGGQPQHF
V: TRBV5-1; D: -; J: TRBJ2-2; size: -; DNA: TGCGCCAGCAGCTTGGGGGGGCGGAACACCGGGGAGCTGTTTTTT; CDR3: CASSLGGRNTGELFF
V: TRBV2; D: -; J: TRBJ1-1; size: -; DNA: TGTGCCATTCGACTTTCTAGGGAGAACGCTTTCTTT; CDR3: CAIRLSRENAFF
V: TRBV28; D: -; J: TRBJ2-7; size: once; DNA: TGTGCCAGCACCTGGGGGCAGGAGACTCGCAAGCAGTACTTC; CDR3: CASTWGQETRKQYF
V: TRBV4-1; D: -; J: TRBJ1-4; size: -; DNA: TGCGCCAGCAGCCAAGATGCGGGAGGGTTTCGCGAAAAACTGTTTTTT; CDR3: CASSQDAGGFREKLFF
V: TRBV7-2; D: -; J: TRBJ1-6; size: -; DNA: TGTGCCAGCAGCTTAGTTTCCCCCGGTTTGTCACCCCTCCACTTT; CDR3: CASSLVSPGLSPLHF
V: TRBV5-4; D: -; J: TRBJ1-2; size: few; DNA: TGTGCCAGCAGCTTGGATCTGCAGGACACCTATGGCTACACCTTC; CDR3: CASSLDLQDTYGYTF
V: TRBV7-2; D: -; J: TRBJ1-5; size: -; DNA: TGTGCCAGCAGCTTAATCATCAATAGCAATCAGCCCCAGCATTTT; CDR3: CASSLIINSNQPQHF
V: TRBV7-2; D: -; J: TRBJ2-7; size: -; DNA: TGTGCCAGCAGCTTAGGCCAGGGGAACTCCTACGAGCAGTACTTC; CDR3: CASSLGQGNSYEQYF
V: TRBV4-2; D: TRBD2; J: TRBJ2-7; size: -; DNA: TGTGCCAGCAGCCAAGAAAACTGGGCTAGCGGGGGCTGGCGGGAGCAGTACTTC; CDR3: CASSQENWASGGWREQYF
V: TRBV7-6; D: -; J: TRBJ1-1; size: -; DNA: TGTGCCAGCAGCTTATACCAGGGCAGGATGAACACTGAAGCTTTCTTT; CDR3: CASSLYQGRMNTEAFF
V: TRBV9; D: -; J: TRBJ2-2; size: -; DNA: TGTGCCAGCAGCGTTGACAGCACCGGGGAGCTGTTTTTT; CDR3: CASSVDSTGELFF
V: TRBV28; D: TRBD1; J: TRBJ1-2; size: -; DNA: TGTGCCAGCACCCCAGGGACAGTATATGGCTACACCTTC; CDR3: CASTPGTVYGYTF
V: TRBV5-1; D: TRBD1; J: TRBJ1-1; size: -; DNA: TGCGCCAGCAAACCCCGGACAGGGATTCCCACTGAAGCTTTCTTT; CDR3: CASKPRTGIPTEAFF
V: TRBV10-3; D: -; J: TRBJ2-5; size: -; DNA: TGTGCCATCGGTCCAGGGAATGAGGAGACCCAGTACTTC; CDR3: CAIGPGNEETQYF
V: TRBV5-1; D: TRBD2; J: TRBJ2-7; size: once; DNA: TGCGCCAGCAGAGATACTAGCGTCACCTCCTACGAGCAGTACTTC; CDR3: CASRDTSVTSYEQYF
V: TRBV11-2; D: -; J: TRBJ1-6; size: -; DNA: TGTGCCAGCAGCTTATTCAGAAATTCACCCCTCCACTTT; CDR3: CASSLFRNSPLHF
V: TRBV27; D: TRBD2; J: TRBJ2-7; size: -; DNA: TGTGCCAGCAGTTTATTCGCAGCGGGGTCCTACGAGCAGTACTTC; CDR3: CASSLFAAGSYEQYF
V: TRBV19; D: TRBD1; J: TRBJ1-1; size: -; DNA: TGTGCCAGCTCATTCGCAGTGGACAGGGGTAATTGGGACACTGAAGCTTTCTTT; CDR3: CASSFAVDRGNWDTEAFF
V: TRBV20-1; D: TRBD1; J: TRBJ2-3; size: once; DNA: TGCAGTGCTAGTTCGGGACAGGGGAGCACAGATACGCAGTATTTT; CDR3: CSASSGQGSTDTQYF
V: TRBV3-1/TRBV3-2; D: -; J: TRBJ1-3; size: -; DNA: TGTGCCGTCCGGGGAGGAAACTCTGGAAACACCATATATTTT; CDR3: CAVRGGNSGNTIYF
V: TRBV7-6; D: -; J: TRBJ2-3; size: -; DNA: TGTGCCAGCAGCCCAGGCCCTCCGGGCACAGATACGCAGTATTTT; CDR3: CASSPGPPGTDTQYF
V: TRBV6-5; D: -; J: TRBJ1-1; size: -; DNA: TGTGCCAGCAGTTACTCGAGTTCGGACACTGAAGCTTTCTTT; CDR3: CASSYSSSDTEAFF